The 21 T cell receptor beta chains given below trace back to one sample, sequenced in a study of blood T cells in healthy people across ages. Sample-barcoded 5' priming and a J-beta primer mix drove a second PCR of roughly 6 to 12 cycles. TCRdb re-called the 5' RACE reads through MiXCR, storing one row per CDR3 protein. The sample holds about 1.8 million distinct CDR3 sequences, 49% seen once. The sequencing input was blood. All receptors come from a woman between 35 and 50 years old in good health.

This clonotype occurred a few times. The V gene is TRBV12-3 or TRBV12-4, the J gene TRBJ2-1; 11 positions match TRBD2. This CDR3 is 17 amino acids long. The V and J ends lost 6 bases and 6 bases, in that order; junction bases with no gene match: 13. This CDR3 is CASSPEIAGGRGNEQFF. CDR3 bases: TGTGCCAGCAGCCCTGAGATAGCGGGGGGGCGCGGCAATGAGCAGTTCTTC.

This clonotype appeared a few times. V gene TRBV29-1 combines with J gene TRBJ2-4; D is perhaps TRBD1 (5 bases). The CDR3 sequence is 12 residues long. From germline, CDR1 is SQVTM and CDR2 ANQGSEA. The ends were cut back, 4 bases at V and 2 bases at J, with 6 bases in the middle. The CDR3, as DNA: TGCAGCGTTGGGACAACCAAAAACATTCAGTACTTC. It codes for CSVGTTKNIQYF.

A few counts support this clonotype. The rearrangement uses TRBV7-8 and TRBJ2-7; D call uncertain. The assigned J gene may be wrong: the sequence end matches TRBJ2-5 better. The germline V gene encodes CDR1 SGHVS and CDR2 FQNEAQ. CDR3 size: 15 residues. The CDR3 loop is CASSLADLGKETQYF. CDR3 in DNA: TGTGCCAGCAGCTTAGCCGACTTGGGGAAAGAGACCCAGTACTTC.

V and J are TRBV29-1 and TRBJ2-3; maybe TRBD1 (6 bases). Germline assignment: CDR1 SQVTM and CDR2 ANQGSEA. This CDR3 has 12 residues. The V and J ends lost 6 bases and 1 base respectively, with 8 bases between them. The CDR3 spells CSVNRGTDTQYF. DNA for the CDR3: TGCAGCGTAAACAGGGGCACAGATACGCAGTATTTT.

In its sample, this clonotype was seen a few times. This chain connects TRBV19 to TRBJ2-3, with TRBD1 matching over 10 bases. Trimming at V came to 6 bases and at J to 4 bases, leaving 13 bases not matched to a gene. Germline V gene sequence: CDR1 LNHDA, CDR2 SQIVND (reference sequence). The CDR3 has 17 amino acids. CDR3 bases: TGTGCCAGTAGCGCAACCCTGGGACAGGGGAGATCAGATACGCAGTATTTT. Translated, it gives CASSATLGQGRSDTQYF.

A few counts support this clonotype. V and J are TRBV20-1 and TRBJ1-2, with D possibly matching TRBD1 (5 bases). Trimming cost V 3 bases and J 4 bases, with 9 bases left between them. This CDR3 is built from 12 residues. CDR1 and CDR2 (germline): DFQATT, SNEGSKA (reference sequence). This CDR3 is CSARRGSYGYTF. The CDR3 DNA sequence: TGCAGTGCTAGGCGGGGGTCCTATGGCTACACCTTC.

This clonotype appeared many times. The chain carries TRBV5-1 and TRBJ1-2; 7 bases are shared with TRBD1. Germline V gene lookup returns CDR1 SGHRS and CDR2 YFSETQ. The CDR3 consists of 14 residues. V lost 4 bases and J lost 2; bases outside the gene matches: 5. Here the CDR3 DNA reads TGCGCCAGCAGCCTCGGACAGGCAAACTATGGCTACACCTTC. It specifies CASSLGQANYGYTF.

The gene calls are TRBV15 and TRBJ1-1; tentatively, D is TRBD1 (5 bases). This CDR3 region has 15 residues. Trimming cost V 0 bases and J 6 bases, with 14 bases left between them. Germline values: CDR1 LNHNV, CDR2 YYDKDF (reference sequence). In DNA form, the CDR3 reads TGTGCCACCAGCAGAGAGGCCGTCGGGGACGCTGAAGCTTTCTTT. Its protein is CATSREAVGDAEAFF.

This clonotype came up many times. V usage is TRBV7-2 and J usage is TRBJ1-2; D gene uncertain. This CDR3 is built from 15 residues. Trimming removed 5 bases from V and 5 bases from J, with 18 bases in between. The germline gives CDR1 SGHTA, CDR2 FQGNSA. CDR3 DNA sequence: TGTGCCAGCAGCCGCCCCGTGTCGGGTGATTATGGCTACACCTTC. Protein: CASSRPVSGDYGYTF. Supplemented by reference TRBV7-2 and TRBJ1-2, the full variable domain reads GAGVSQSPSNKVTEKGKDVELRCDPISGHTALYWYRQSLGQGLEFLIYFQGNSAPDKSGLPSDRFSAERTGGSVSTLTIQRTQQEDSAVYLCASSRPVSGDYGYTFGSGTRLTVV.

This clonotype has more than one count but fewer than ten. The genes are TRBV28 and TRBJ2-3; 10 bases fit TRBD2. With V trimmed by 6 bases and J by 1 base, 7 bases remained unmatched. Germline V gene lookup returns CDR1 MDHEN and CDR2 SYDVKM. The CDR3 covers 16 residues. In DNA form, the CDR3 reads TGTGCCAGCAGGCCCCTTGGACTAGCGGGCACAGATACGCAGTATTTT. As protein: CASRPLGLAGTDTQYF.

The V and J genes are TRBV12-3 or TRBV12-4 and TRBJ1-4; possible D gene TRBD1, 5 bases. The CDR3 is 13 residues long. V was shortened by 11 bases and J by 5 bases, with 15 bases between the two germline ends. The CDR3 spells CAGARQLNEKLFF. DNA for the CDR3: TGTGCCGGAGCCAGACAGTTGAATGAAAAACTGTTTTTT.

This chain connects TRBV2 to TRBJ2-7; possibly TRBD1 for D (6 bases). The CDR3 runs 16 residues. Per germline, CDR1 SNHLY and CDR2 FYNNEI. V was trimmed by 5 bases and J by 0 bases, leaving 17 bases between them. CDR3 amino acids: CASSPNRVSNSYEQYF. DNA for the CDR3: TGTGCCAGCAGTCCGAACAGGGTTTCAAACTCCTACGAGCAGTACTTC.

This clonotype has just a few counts. This chain joins TRBV9 and TRBJ1-6; no clear D gene. This CDR3 is 14 amino acids long. Trimming took 0 bases from V and 7 from J, leaving 8 bases between them. Germline V gene data show CDR1 as SGDLS and CDR2 as YYNGEE. Here the CDR3 DNA reads TGTGCCAGCAGCGTAGGGACTGCGAATTCACCCCTCCACTTT. Residues: CASSVGTANSPLHF.

The rearrangement uses TRBV5-1 and TRBJ1-2, with D perhaps TRBD1 (6 bases). The CDR3 consists of 19 residues. Germline-derived CDR1 and CDR2 are SGHRS and YFSETQ. Trimming pared 0 bases from V and 4 bases from J, leaving 25 bases between. As DNA, the CDR3 is TGCGCCAGCAGCTTGGGCCCTCCTTATGGACAGACTCAGTTCTATGGCTACACCTTC. It codes for CASSLGPPYGQTQFYGYTF. Drawing the rest from reference TRBV5-1 and TRBJ1-2, the complete variable domain is KAGVTQTPRYLIKTRGQQVTLSCSPISGHRSVSWYQQTPGQGLQFLFEYFSETQRNKGNFPGRFSGRQFSNSRSEMNVSTLELGDSALYLCASSLGPPYGQTQFYGYTFGSGTRLTVV.

V usage is TRBV11-1 and J usage is TRBJ2-5; TRBD2 matches at 9 bases. With V trimmed by 3 bases and J by 4 bases, 3 bases remained unmatched. The V gene's germline CDR1 is SGHAT and CDR2 FQDESV (reference sequence). The CDR3 is 14 residues long. DNA of the CDR3: TGTGCCAGCAGCTTTCTAGCGGGGATAGAGACCCAGTACTTC. It specifies CASSFLAGIETQYF. Combining the CDR3 with reference TRBV11-1 and TRBJ2-5 gives the whole variable domain EAEVAQSPRYKITEKSQAVAFWCDPISGHATLYWYRQILGQGPELLVQFQDESVVDDSQLPKDRFSAERLKGVDSTLKIQPAELGDSAMYLCASSFLAGIETQYFGPGTRLLVL.

This clonotype was counted a single time. The V call is TRBV7-9, the J call TRBJ2-7, with 8 positions matching TRBD1. Germline V lookup: CDR1 SEHNR, CDR2 FQNEAQ (reference sequence). The CDR3 is made up of 17 amino acids. V shed 5 bases, J shed 7 bases, and the junction held 19 bases outside the gene matches. CDR3 amino acids: CASSPVRGPLGVNEQYF. DNA of the CDR3: TGTGCCAGCAGCCCTGTCAGGGGGCCCCTGGGGGTTAATGAGCAGTACTTC.

This clonotype was counted a few times. The chain uses TRBV4-2 and TRBJ2-1; D might be TRBD1 (6 bases). This CDR3 is built from 17 residues. V was pared by 0 bases and J by 2 bases, with 14 bases between. Per germline, CDR1 LGHNA and CDR2 YNFKEQ. The CDR3 DNA reads TGTGCCAGCAGCCAAGACCCCGGAGGACAGACCTACAATGAGCAGTTCTTC. Amino acids: CASSQDPGGQTYNEQFF.

The chain recombines TRBV19 with TRBJ2-3, with a weak D call TRBD2 (7 bases). The CDR3 totals 17 residues. Trimming stripped 5 bases from V and 6 bases from J, with 24 bases between. Germline CDR1 LNHDA, CDR2 SQIVND (reference sequence). CDR3 protein: CASSALSGGAITDTQYF. The CDR3 coding sequence is TGTGCCAGTAGTGCCTTGAGTGGGGGGGCCATCACGGATACGCAGTATTTT.

CDR3 bases: TGTGCCAGCCACCCGGGGGCCTCCTACGAGCAGTACTTC. Translation: CASHPGASYEQYF. The chain is built from TRBV5-5 and TRBJ2-7; TRBD1 or TRBD2 may be the D gene (6 bases each). Germline assignment: CDR1 SGHKS and CDR2 YYEKEE (reference sequence). The CDR3 is made up of 13 amino acids. V dropped 7 bases and J dropped 0 bases, with 11 bases sitting between them. The full variable domain, with the rest looked up from reference TRBV5-5 and TRBJ2-7, is DAGVTQSPTHLIKTRGQQVTLRCSPISGHKSVSWYQQVLGQGPQFIFQYYEKEERGRGNFPDRFSARQFPNYSSELNVNALLLGDSALYLCASHPGASYEQYFGPGTRLTVT.

The rearrangement uses TRBV6-2 or TRBV6-3 and TRBJ2-7, with 8 bases matching TRBD1. TRBJ2-5 matches the DNA end more closely, so the J call is doubtful. This CDR3 is 17 amino acids long. In germline, CDR1 is MNHEY, CDR2 SVGEGT. The CDR3 spells CASTGGSGGNLEETQYF. CDR3 DNA: TGTGCTAGTACAGGGGGAAGCGGCGGCAATCTAGAAGAGACCCAGTACTTC.

V is TRBV5-1 and J is TRBJ2-1; D remains unclear. The J call could be wrong; TRBJ2-7 is a better fit for the DNA end. This CDR3 is built from 13 residues. CDR1 is SGHRS, CDR2 YFSETQ, per germline. The CDR3 sequence is CASSSASYNEQYF. Here the CDR3 DNA reads TGCGCCAGCAGCTCGGCATCCTACAATGAGCAGTACTTC.